This T cell receptor (beta chain) was sequenced in a study of T cell responses to AZD1222 COVID-19 vaccine. Clones were read by immunoSEQ multiplex PCR, and TCRdb kept only the in-frame ones, dropping some. The table shows some 190,000 clones, with around 91% occurring only once. For this clone: What it recognizes is unknown.

Trimming at V came to 6 bases and at J to 0 bases, leaving 5 bases not matched to a gene. Looked up from germline, CDR1 is MNHEY and CDR2 is SMNVEV (reference sequence). The CDR3 runs 15 residues. Overall study results and limits: At 160-218 and 743-854, vaccine-associated CD4 TCRs were dominant, and they spanned spike. Increased Spike-specific TCR breadth and depth were observed after two AZD1222 doses. Unmutated variant regions are reportedly the target of nearly half of TCRs that are spike-specific.

Sequences were derived from peripheral blood, sampled on day 0 of AZD1222 vaccination. The chain uses TRBV27 and TRBJ1-1; TRBD1 matches 9 bases. This receptor was taken from an adult in good health. Written as DNA, the CDR3 is TGTGCCAGCAGACAGGGGGCGGCTTTGAACACTGAAGCTTTCTTT. It is translated as CASRQGAALNTEAFF.